Listed here are 7 T cell receptor beta chains from one sample, sequenced in a study of a mutant IDH1 vaccine in newly diagnosed glioma. The protocol was immunoSEQ multiplex PCR, while the TCRdb copy is restricted to in-frame clones and leaves out a portion. The sample includes about 60,000 clones, over 75% of them seen just once. The time point here: week 23, last vaccination. In every dose of vaccine, 300 ug of mutant IDH1 20-mer peptide was given alongside topical imiquimod. Their specific antigens are unknown. The input for sequencing was PBMCs, taken from a glioma patient whose treatment included an IDH1 peptide vaccine. The receptors derive from a young man with glioma.

The chain carries TRBV27 and TRBJ1-2; 7 bases match TRBD1. V was clipped by 4 bases and J by 4 bases; unmatched bases: 3. Germline CDR1 and CDR2: MNHEY and SMNVEV (reference sequence). There are 13 residues in the CDR3. In DNA form, the CDR3 reads TGTGCCAGCAGTTCGGGACAGTTCTATGGCTACACCTTC. This sequence encodes CASSSGQFYGYTF.

This clone has a handful of counts. The rearrangement uses TRBV6-1 and TRBJ1-3; no definite D call. V was clipped by 0 bases and J by 0 bases, with 18 bases between them. This CDR3 comprises 19 residues. CDR1 is MNHNS, CDR2 SASEGT, per germline. CDR3 residues: CASSEAMMPWSPSGNTIYF. The DNA of the CDR3 is TGTGCCAGCAGTGAAGCGATGATGCCCTGGAGTCCCTCTGGAAACACCATATATTTT.

This sequence joins TRBV18 and TRBJ1-1; a possible D gene is TRBD1 (6 bases). The ends were cut back, 5 bases at V and 5 bases at J, with 15 bases in the middle. The CDR3 is 14 residues long. Germline V lookup: CDR1 KGHSH, CDR2 LQKENI. CDR3 sequence: CASSGTGTSTEAFF. In DNA, the CDR3 is TGTGCCAGCTCAGGTACCGGGACATCGACTGAAGCTTTCTTT.

This clone showed up just once. The rearrangement joins TRBV7-9 to TRBJ2-5; 10 nucleotides line up with TRBD2. Germline CDR1 SEHNR, CDR2 FQNEAQ (reference sequence). V shed 4 bases and J 5 bases; nucleotides not matched to a gene: 7. CDR3 length: 15 residues. The DNA of the CDR3 is TGTGCCAGCAGCTGGAGCGGGAGGGTCGGGGAGACCCAGTACTTC. It is translated as CASSWSGRVGETQYF. Together with reference TRBV7-9 and TRBJ2-5, the CDR3 gives the full variable domain: DTGVSQNPRHKITKRGQNVTFRCDPISEHNRLYWYRQTLGQGPEFLTYFQNEAQLEKSRLLSDRFSAERPKGSFSTLEIQRTEQGDSAMYLCASSWSGRVGETQYFGPGTRLLVL.

This chain connects TRBV2 to TRBJ2-5; D remains unclear. The CDR3 is 13 residues long. Trimming shortened V by 3 bases and J by 1 base, and 6 bases separated the two germline ends. Germline lookup yields CDR1 SNHLY and CDR2 FYNNEI. The CDR3 reads CASSEALQETQYF. The CDR3 DNA reads TGTGCCAGCAGTGAGGCCCTCCAAGAGACCCAGTACTTC.

This chain joins TRBV29-1 and TRBJ2-7, with D uncertain. The CDR3 consists of 13 residues. Between the trimmed V and J ends, which lost 7 bases and 0 bases, there was a span of 13 bases. Germline loops: CDR1 SQVTM, CDR2 ANQGSEA. The CDR3 reads CSDTTLGSYEQYF. The CDR3 nucleotides read TGCAGCGATACGACCCTGGGCTCCTACGAGCAGTACTTC.

The chain employs TRBV4-3 and TRBJ1-2; 9 nucleotides align to TRBD1. V lost 0 bases to trimming and J lost 4 bases; unmatched junction nucleotides: 9. Germline CDR1 and CDR2: LGHNA and YSLEER. This CDR3 region has 17 residues. CDR3 DNA sequence: TGCGCCAGCAGCCAAGACGGGTCGACAGGGGGTAGCTATGGCTACACCTTC. Protein sequence: CASSQDGSTGGSYGYTF.